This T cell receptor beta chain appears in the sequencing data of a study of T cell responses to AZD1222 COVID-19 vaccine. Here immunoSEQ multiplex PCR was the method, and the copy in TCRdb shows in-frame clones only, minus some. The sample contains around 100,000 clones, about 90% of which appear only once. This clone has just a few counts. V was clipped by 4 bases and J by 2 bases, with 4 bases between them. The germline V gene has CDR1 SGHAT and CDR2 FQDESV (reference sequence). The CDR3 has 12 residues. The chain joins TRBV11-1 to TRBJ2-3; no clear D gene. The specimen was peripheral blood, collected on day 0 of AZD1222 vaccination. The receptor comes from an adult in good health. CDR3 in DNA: TGTGCCAGCAGCTCATTCACAGATACGCAGTATTTT. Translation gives CASSSFTDTQYF.